These 22 T cell receptor beta chains share one sample of origin, sequenced in a study of T-cell memory formation after mild COVID-19. Each CDR3 protein gets one entry after TCRdb re-called the 5' RACE reads with MiXCR. The sample records 400,000 to 450,000 distinct CDR3 sequences, around 17% being singletons. Sequencing was carried out using PBMCs or a T cell subset sorted from them (not recorded which). These receptors all come from a man between 18 and 35 years old who had mild COVID-19 (a few samples of this study predate the infection). Cell type and time point are not known.

This chain links TRBV9 with TRBJ2-7, with TRBD1 matching over 7 bases. Looked up from germline, CDR1 is SGDLS and CDR2 is YYNGEE. The CDR3 is 13 residues long. V trimming: 5 bases; J trimming: 3 bases; junction bases outside the gene matches: 5. CDR3 residues: CASRQGPHYEQYV. As DNA, the CDR3 is TGTGCCAGCAGACAGGGGCCGCACTACGAGCAGTACGTC.

This clonotype was detected only a few times. This sequence joins TRBV14 and TRBJ2-1; possible D gene TRBD1, 5 bases. Germline V gene lookup returns CDR1 SGHDN and CDR2 FVKESK. V was cut by 6 bases and J by 0 bases, with 15 bases left in between. The CDR3 covers 16 residues. CDR3 bases: TGTGCCAGCAGTCAATACAGGCTGAGCTCCTACAATGAGCAGTTCTTC. Translating gives CASSQYRLSSYNEQFF.

This clonotype was observed a few times. The J gene is TRBJ2-1, the V gene TRBV27; D ambiguous. V gave up 5 bases and J gave up 7 bases, with 15 bases separating them. Germline loops: CDR1 MNHEY, CDR2 SMNVEV (reference sequence). The CDR3 consists of 14 residues. The CDR3 protein is CASSTWSPQNEQFF. DNA of the CDR3: TGTGCCAGCAGTACATGGTCCCCTCAGAATGAGCAGTTCTTC.

This chain uses TRBV4-1 with TRBJ1-1; D is ambiguous. The CDR3 has 17 amino acids. V lost 1 base and J lost 6, with 21 bases in between. The germline V gene encodes CDR1 MGHRA and CDR2 YSYEKL. The CDR3 coding sequence is TGCGCCAGCAGCCAAGTTGATTTGGGGTTCGGTCGCCCTGAAGCTTTCTTT. The encoded protein is CASSQVDLGFGRPEAFF.

The DNA for the CDR3 is TGTGCCAGCAGGCGGGACAGTACTCAAGAGACCCAGTACTTC. Its protein is CASRRDSTQETQYF. The rearrangement uses TRBV12-3 or TRBV12-4 and TRBJ2-5; weak D call: TRBD1 (7 bases). Trimming removed 6 bases at V and 2 bases at J, with 13 bases between. The CDR3 loop spans 14 amino acids.

This clonotype showed up just a few times. The J gene is TRBJ1-4, the V gene TRBV6-5; D is unresolved. V shed 0 bases and J shed 8 bases, with 25 bases lying between them. CDR1 and CDR2 (germline): MNHEY, SVGAGI. CDR3 size: 19 residues. In nucleotides, the CDR3 is TGTGCCAGCAGTTACTCGACTTTTCGTGGCGTCTCGACCGGCGAAAAACTGTTTTTT. This translates into CASSYSTFRGVSTGEKLFF.

The V and J genes are TRBV19 and TRBJ1-2, with 11 bases lining up with TRBD1. This CDR3 has 17 amino acids. Germline V gene data show CDR1 as LNHDA and CDR2 as SQIVND (reference sequence). V was clipped by 7 bases and J by 1 base; unmatched bases: 11. This CDR3 reads CASTGWTGGKNNYGYTF. The CDR3 region has the DNA TGTGCCAGTACCGGATGGACAGGGGGCAAGAATAACTATGGCTACACCTTC.

This clonotype was detected ten times or more. This chain joins TRBV7-3 and TRBJ2-5, with D unresolved. In germline, CDR1 is SGHTA, CDR2 FQGTGA. V was cut by 5 bases and J by 1 base, with 11 bases left in between. This CDR3 is 14 amino acids long. The CDR3 DNA reads as TGTGCCAGCAGCCCCGAGCCCTCCCAAGAGACCCAGTACTTC. Translating it yields CASSPEPSQETQYF.

The chain carries TRBV15 and TRBJ2-6; D not resolved. The CDR3 extends over 17 amino acids. From germline, CDR1 is LNHNV and CDR2 YYDKDF (reference sequence). The V gene lost 0 bases and the J gene lost 0 bases, with 9 bases spanning the gap. CDR3 in DNA: TGTGCCACCAGCAGAGATCGGCCGGCCTCTGGGGCCAACGTCCTGACTTTC. This sequence encodes CATSRDRPASGANVLTF.

This clonotype was counted only a few times. V gene TRBV18 combines with J gene TRBJ1-2, with D hard to call. Trimming removed 2 bases from V and 6 bases from J, with 25 bases in between. Germline CDR1 and CDR2: KGHSH and LQKENI. The CDR3 consists of 18 residues. The DNA for the CDR3 is TGTGCCAGCTCACCAAGGCCCGGAAAACCCGCAGAGGGCCATGGCTACACCTTC. Encoded protein: CASSPRPGKPAEGHGYTF.

There are a few counts of this clonotype. The chain employs TRBV20-1 and TRBJ2-5, with TRBD2 matching over 11 bases. The length of the CDR3 is 13 residues. Germline CDR1 DFQATT, CDR2 SNEGSKA (reference sequence). V lost 6 bases, J lost 3 bases, and 3 bases stayed unmatched. The CDR3 region has the DNA TGCAGTGCGATAGCGGGGGGGGAAGAGACCCAGTACTTC. It yields the protein CSAIAGGEETQYF.

This clonotype was found a few times. V usage is TRBV6-2 or TRBV6-3 and J usage is TRBJ2-2, with TRBD1 matching over 7 bases. Trimming took 8 bases from V and 3 from J; bases not matched to a gene: 6. The CDR3 runs 14 residues. CDR1 and CDR2 (germline): MNHEY, SVGEGT. The CDR3 protein is CASEGQLHTGELFF. The CDR3, as DNA: TGTGCCAGCGAGGGACAGCTTCACACCGGGGAGCTGTTTTTT.

A few counts support this clonotype. The rearrangement links TRBV6-5 to TRBJ1-1; possibly TRBD1 for D (5 bases). The germline gives CDR1 MNHEY, CDR2 SVGAGI. This CDR3 comprises 15 residues. V dropped 5 bases and J dropped 4 bases, with 17 bases sitting between them. The CDR3 region has the DNA TGTGCCAGCAGTGGGGGGGTAGGATATGGCACTGAAGCTTTCTTT. This encodes CASSGGVGYGTEAFF.

The V and J genes are TRBV20-1 and TRBJ1-3; TRBD1 might be the D (6 bases). Germline loops: CDR1 DFQATT, CDR2 SNEGSKA (reference sequence). Trimming removed 4 bases at V and 0 bases at J, with 10 bases between. The CDR3 totals 14 residues. This CDR3 reads CSATTGSSGNTIYF. CDR3 nucleotides: TGCAGTGCTACGACAGGTTCCTCTGGAAACACCATATATTTT.

The chain couples TRBV29-1 to TRBJ2-3, with D perhaps given as TRBD1 or TRBD2 (5 bases each). The CDR3 consists of 13 residues. The germline gives CDR1 SQVTM, CDR2 ANQGSEA. V shed 7 bases and J shed 3 bases, with 14 bases lying between them. The CDR3 protein is CSAVGVRTDTQYF. The CDR3 DNA reads as TGCAGCGCCGTGGGGGTACGGACAGATACGCAGTATTTT.

This clonotype was counted a few times. This rearrangement joins TRBV2 to TRBJ2-7; 7 bases align to TRBD1. J gave up 2 bases and V 7 bases, and 5 bases lay outside the gene matches. The CDR3 contains 13 residues. CDR1 and CDR2 from the germline V gene are SNHLY and FYNNEI. CDR3 amino acids: CASKRQGAYEQYF. DNA of the CDR3: TGTGCCAGCAAACGACAGGGTGCCTACGAGCAGTACTTC.

This clonotype occurred a few times. The CDR3 sequence is CASSPEGQGIGYTF. The CDR3 region has the DNA TGTGCCAGCAGCCCCGAGGGACAGGGAATCGGTTACACCTTC. The V and J genes are TRBV4-2 and TRBJ1-2; TRBD1 matches at 9 bases. Looked up from germline, CDR1 is LGHNA and CDR2 is YNFKEQ. This CDR3 is 14 amino acids long. The junction had 11 bases not matched to a gene; V was cut back by 4 bases and J by 11 bases.

This clonotype has more than one count but fewer than ten. The V and J genes are TRBV2 and TRBJ2-4; 8 bases align to TRBD2. The junction had 11 bases not matched to a gene; V was cut back by 8 bases and J by 5 bases. The CDR3 is 15 amino acids. The V gene's germline CDR1 is SNHLY and CDR2 FYNNEI. The CDR3 is CASRTGGLIENIQYF. As DNA, the CDR3 is TGTGCCAGCCGGACGGGGGGGCTCATAGAAAACATTCAGTACTTC.

The rearrangement links TRBV6-6 to TRBJ1-1, with D unresolved. Trimming removed 11 bases at V and 2 bases at J, with 12 bases between. Germline V gene data show CDR1 as MNHNY and CDR2 as SVGAGI (reference sequence). The CDR3 is 12 amino acids. The CDR3 nucleotides read TGTGCCGAGGCGGAGTTTAACACTGAAGCTTTCTTT. Encoded protein: CAEAEFNTEAFF.

This clonotype has at least ten counts. The CDR3 bases are TGTGCCAGCAGTTACAATGAGCAGTTCTTC. Translated: CASSYNEQFF. The chain combines TRBV28 with TRBJ2-1; D unclear. The germline V gene has CDR1 MDHEN and CDR2 SYDVKM. This CDR3 has 10 residues. The V end lost 4 bases, the J end lost 5 bases, and 0 bases lay between the germline ends.

The chain uses TRBV12-3 or TRBV12-4 and TRBJ2-2; no firm D call. Trimming stripped 5 bases from V and 7 bases from J, with 8 bases between. The CDR3 sequence is 12 residues long. CDR3 sequence (DNA): TGTGCCAGCAGTCCCCCTTACGGGGAGCTGTTTTTT. Residues: CASSPPYGELFF.

This clonotype appeared a few times. J is TRBJ1-1 and V is TRBV6-5; D remains ambiguous. The ends were cut back, 11 bases at V and 1 base at J, with 11 bases in the middle. CDR3 length equals 12 residues. Germline lookup yields CDR1 MNHEY and CDR2 SVGAGI. The chain's CDR3 is CASQHWNTEAFF. As DNA, the CDR3 is TGTGCCTCCCAACATTGGAACACTGAAGCTTTCTTT.